A single sample gave rise to the 20 T cell receptor beta chains below, sequenced in a study of CD8+ T cells in alopecia areata. Reverse transcribed after extraction, RNA yielded cDNA as the sequencing template. Clones were read by immunoSEQ multiplex PCR, and TCRdb kept only the in-frame ones, dropping some. The data show roughly 23,000 clones, 52% seen once. Sequenced material: NKG2D-high CD8+ T cells sorted from blood. All receptors derive from a human donor with alopecia areata.

There are a few counts of this clone. The chain uses TRBV7-9 and TRBJ2-1; 9 bases align to TRBD1. This CDR3 spans 14 amino acids. The germline CDR1 and CDR2 sequences are SEHNR and FQNEAQ (reference sequence). The trim removed 10 bases at V and 4 bases at J, leaving 8 bases unmatched. The CDR3 protein is CATQGQGSYNEQFF. The CDR3 DNA reads TGTGCCACGCAGGGACAGGGCAGTTACAATGAGCAGTTCTTC.

CDR3 loop: CASSPGSQGTEQYF. CDR3 nucleotide sequence: TGTGCCAGCTCACCAGGCTCACAGGGGACCGAGCAGTACTTC. The rearrangement uses TRBV18 and TRBJ2-7; 7 bases map to TRBD1. CDR1 and CDR2 from the germline V gene are KGHSH and LQKENI. After removal of 2 bases from V and 6 bases from J, the junction contained 7 bases not matched to a gene. This CDR3 region has 14 residues.

This chain uses TRBV2 with TRBJ2-3, with D unresolved. The germline V gene has CDR1 SNHLY and CDR2 FYNNEI. There are 18 residues in the CDR3. The V end lost 3 bases, the J end lost 4 bases, and 23 bases lay between the germline ends. The CDR3 DNA is TGTGCCAGCAGTGAGGTCTTCGTCAGCACCCCCTTTCCAGATACGCAGTATTTT. It is translated as CASSEVFVSTPFPDTQYF.

This clone has more than one count but fewer than ten. A junction boundary mismatches the germline segment, possibly from a read error. The chain carries TRBV19 and TRBJ2-7; perhaps TRBD2 as D (6 bases). This CDR3 has 12 amino acids. CDR1 and CDR2 from the germline V gene are LNHDA and SQIVND (reference sequence). CDR3 DNA sequence: TGTGCCAGTAGTATAGATGGGCTAGCGAGGATCTTC. Its protein product is CASSIDGLARIF.

With respect to this clone: The same CDR3 arises from other DNA sequences in this sample as well. The chain couples TRBV27 to TRBJ1-1; 9 nucleotides align to TRBD1. CDR1 is MNHEY and CDR2 is SMNVEV in the germline V gene (reference sequence). CDR3 length: 15 amino acids. With 4 bases clipped from V and 6 bases from J, the junction kept 9 bases outside the gene matches. The CDR3 protein is CASSSRQGGKAEAFF. The CDR3 nucleotides are TGTGCCAGCAGTTCTCGACAGGGGGGGAAGGCTGAAGCTTTCTTT.

The chain has TRBV28 and TRBJ2-1, with 7 bases aligning to TRBD2. Losses at the gene ends were 6 bases for V and 10 bases for J; bases not matched to a gene: 12. This CDR3 spans 14 amino acids. Germline CDR1 reads MDHEN; CDR2 reads SYDVKM. The CDR3 nucleotides read TGTGCCAGCAGGAAACCCAGTTGGGGACTAGAGCAGTTCTTC. As protein: CASRKPSWGLEQFF.

The chain recombines TRBV27 with TRBJ2-7; 8 bases agree with TRBD2. Unmatched junction bases numbered 14, after V lost 3 bases and J lost 7 bases. The CDR3 has 16 residues. The germline gives CDR1 MNHEY, CDR2 SMNVEV (reference sequence). CDR3 DNA: TGTGCCAGCAGTTTTTATCCCGTCGGGACTAGATGGGAGCAGTACTTC. It specifies CASSFYPVGTRWEQYF.

This clone was observed a handful of times. The chain employs TRBV7-8 and TRBJ2-7; the D gene is possibly TRBD2 (6 bases). V gave up 5 bases and J gave up 4 bases, with 18 bases separating them. Germline CDR1 is SGHVS and CDR2 is FQNEAQ. The length of the CDR3 is 15 residues. This CDR3 reads CASSEDGGTGYEQYF. In nucleotides, the CDR3 is TGTGCCAGCAGCGAGGATGGGGGGACTGGATACGAGCAGTACTTC.

The table lists this clone with a few counts. In DNA form, the CDR3 reads TGTGCCAGCAGCCACAGACAGGGTCCCAGCCAAGAGACCCAGTACTTC. It specifies CASSHRQGPSQETQYF. V is TRBV13 and J is TRBJ2-5; 7 bases map to TRBD1. CDR1 is PRHDT, CDR2 FYEKMQ, per germline (reference sequence). The CDR3 is 16 residues long. Trimming took 5 bases from V and 1 from J; bases not matched to a gene: 10.

The chain couples TRBV19 to TRBJ2-2, with D uncertain. Germline CDR1 is LNHDA and CDR2 is SQIVND (reference sequence). The CDR3 sequence is 12 residues long. With 8 bases removed from V and 4 bases from J, the gap between germline ends came to 8 bases. The CDR3 DNA reads TGTGCCAGTTCATCTAGCACCGGGGAGCTGTTTTTT. Residues: CASSSSTGELFF.

The chain has TRBV27 and TRBJ1-1; D is ambiguous. CDR3 length: 16 amino acids. The germline V gene encodes CDR1 MNHEY and CDR2 SMNVEV (reference sequence). Trimming left V 1 base short and J 1 base short, with 13 bases between. The CDR3 protein is CASSLYSLGWNTEAFF. The CDR3 coding sequence is TGTGCCAGCAGTTTATACAGTTTAGGCTGGAACACTGAAGCTTTCTTT.

This clone was found many times. V gene TRBV30 combines with J gene TRBJ1-3; D remains unclear. CDR1 is GTSNPN, CDR2 SVGIG, per germline (reference sequence). The length of the CDR3 is 13 residues. V was clipped by 6 bases and J by 0 bases, with 9 bases between them. The CDR3, as DNA: TGTGCCTGCCAAGCCGTCTCTGGAAACACCATATATTTT. Protein product: CACQAVSGNTIYF.

There are a few counts of this clone. The chain couples TRBV2 to TRBJ2-5; 7 bases are a match to TRBD2. V dropped 9 bases and J dropped 5; count of bases not matched to a gene: 6. The CDR3 has 12 amino acids. Germline V gene lookup returns CDR1 SNHLY and CDR2 FYNNEI. The CDR3 DNA follows: TGTGCCAGTCAAGGACTAGACGAGACCCAGTACTTC. Residues: CASQGLDETQYF.

This clone is labeled medium-sized. The rearrangement links TRBV28 to TRBJ2-2; D unresolved. CDR3 length equals 12 residues. V was cut by 7 bases and J by 2 bases, with 5 bases left in between. Germline lookup yields CDR1 MDHEN and CDR2 SYDVKM. CDR3 residues: CASTENTGELFF. CDR3 DNA: TGTGCCAGCACTGAAAACACCGGGGAGCTGTTTTTT.

The genes are TRBV5-4 and TRBJ1-1, with TRBD1 matching over 7 bases. The trim removed 2 bases at V and 5 bases at J, leaving 12 bases unmatched. CDR1 and CDR2 (germline): SGHNT, YYREEE (reference sequence). The CDR3 length is 16 residues. CDR3 residues: CASSLGEGARGTEAFF. As DNA, the CDR3 is TGTGCCAGCAGCTTAGGGGAGGGGGCGCGTGGAACTGAAGCTTTCTTT.

This clone occurred a few times. The V call is TRBV7-2, the J call TRBJ1-5, with D unclear. Trimming took off 2 bases at V and 5 bases at J, with 7 bases between the two ends. Germline lookup yields CDR1 SGHTA and CDR2 FQGNSA. The CDR3 is 13 residues long. The CDR3 sequence is CASSLQIDQPQHF. The CDR3 nucleotides read TGTGCCAGCAGCTTACAGATTGATCAGCCCCAGCATTTT.

The V call is TRBV9, the J call TRBJ2-7; D remains unclear. There are 15 residues in the CDR3. Trimming pared 4 bases from V and 3 bases from J, leaving 17 bases between. The germline gives CDR1 SGDLS, CDR2 YYNGEE. CDR3 amino acids: CASSSGPSSDYEQYF. CDR3 DNA sequence: TGTGCCAGCAGCTCCGGCCCTTCCTCGGACTACGAGCAGTACTTC. Full variable domain (missing parts from reference TRBV9 and TRBJ2-7): DSGVTQTPKHLITATGQRVTLRCSPRSGDLSVYWYQQSLDQGLQFLIQYYNGEERAKGNILERFSAQQFPDLHSELNLSSLELGDSALYFCASSSGPSSDYEQYFGPGTRLTVT.

Remarks on this clone: This sample also contains other DNA sequences that code for the same CDR3. The genes are TRBV27 and TRBJ2-7, with D unresolved. CDR3 length: 12 amino acids. Between the trimmed V and J ends, which lost 1 base and 6 bases, there was a span of 7 bases. Looked up from germline, CDR1 is MNHEY and CDR2 is SMNVEV (reference sequence). The CDR3 DNA reads as TGTGCCAGCAGTTTATGGGGAACCGAGCAGTACTTC. Translated: CASSLWGTEQYF.

This sequence joins TRBV5-6 and TRBJ2-1; tentative D call: TRBD1 (6 bases). Germline V CDR1 and CDR2: SGHDT, YYEEEE. This CDR3 comprises 12 residues. V lost 4 bases and J lost 4, with 6 bases in between. CDR3 in amino acids: CASSRGYNEQFF. CDR3 in DNA: TGTGCCAGCAGCAGGGGGTACAATGAGCAGTTCTTC.

The V call is TRBV6-5, the J call TRBJ1-2, with D uncertain. Trimming cost V 0 bases and J 7 bases, with 12 bases left between them. The length of the CDR3 is 14 residues. Germline loops: CDR1 MNHEY, CDR2 SVGAGI. In nucleotides, the CDR3 is TGTGCCAGCAGTTACTCGACCGGGTCGAGTGGCTACACCTTC. Protein product: CASSYSTGSSGYTF.